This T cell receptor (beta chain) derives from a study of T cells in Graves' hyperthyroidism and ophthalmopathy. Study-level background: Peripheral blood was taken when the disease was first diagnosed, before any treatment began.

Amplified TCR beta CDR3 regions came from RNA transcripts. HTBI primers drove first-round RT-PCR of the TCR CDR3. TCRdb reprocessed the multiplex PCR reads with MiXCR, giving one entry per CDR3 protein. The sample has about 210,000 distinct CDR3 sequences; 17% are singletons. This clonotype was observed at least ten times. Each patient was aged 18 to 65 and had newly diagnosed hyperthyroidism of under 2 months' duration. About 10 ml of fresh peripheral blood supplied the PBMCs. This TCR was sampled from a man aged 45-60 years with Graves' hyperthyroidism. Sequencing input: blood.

CDR3 nucleotides: TGTGCCAGCAGAACCGGACAGGGTGGGAAGGCTTTCTTT. It translates to CASRTGQGGKAFF. The chain links TRBV12-3 or TRBV12-4 to TRBJ1-1, with 8 bases aligning to TRBD1. V lost 6 bases to trimming and J lost 11 bases; unmatched junction nucleotides: 11. This CDR3 spans 13 amino acids.